The source of this TCR beta chain is a study of T-cell memory formation after mild COVID-19. MiXCR, applied by TCRdb to the 5' RACE reads, yields one record per CDR3 protein. This table holds about 620,000 distinct CDR3 sequences, about a sixth found once. The sample holds a few counts of this clonotype. The antigen is unknown. The junction had 4 bases not matched to a gene; V was cut back by 4 bases and J by 1 base. The CDR3 contains 15 residues. Germline V gene lookup returns CDR1 KGHSH and CDR2 LQKENI. Findings of the study overall: Some clones that responded were present in memory (sampled pre-infection), which suggests cross-reactive memory joined.

This clonotype was obtained from an adult woman who had mild COVID-19 (a few samples of this study predate the infection). Cell type and time point are not known. The material sequenced was PBMCs or a T cell subset sorted from them (not recorded which). The gene calls are TRBV18 and TRBJ2-5, with TRBD2 matching 9 bases. CDR3 loop: CASSLLAGFQETQYF. The CDR3 DNA is TGTGCCAGCTCACTGCTAGCGGGGTTCCAAGAGACCCAGTACTTC. The full variable domain, with the rest looked up from reference TRBV18 and TRBJ2-5, is NAGVMQNPRHLVRRRGQEARLRCSPMKGHSHVYWYRQLPEEGLKFMVYLQKENIIDESGMPKERFSAEFPKEGPSILRIQQVVRGDSAAYFCASSLLAGFQETQYFGPGTRLLVL.